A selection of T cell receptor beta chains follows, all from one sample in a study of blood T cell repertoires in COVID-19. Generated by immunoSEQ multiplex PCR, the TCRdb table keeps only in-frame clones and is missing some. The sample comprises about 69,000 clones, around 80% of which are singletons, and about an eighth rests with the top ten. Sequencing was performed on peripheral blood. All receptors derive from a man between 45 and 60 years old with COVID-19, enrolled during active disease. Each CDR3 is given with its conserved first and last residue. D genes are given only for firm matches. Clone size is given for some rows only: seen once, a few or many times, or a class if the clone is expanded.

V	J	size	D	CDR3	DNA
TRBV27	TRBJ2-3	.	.	CASSPPVPRGDTQYF	TGTGCCAGCAGTCCACCGGTGCCCCGGGGGGATACGCAGTATTTT
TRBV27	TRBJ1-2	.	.	CASSFLPENGYTF	TGTGCCAGCAGTTTCCTCCCTGAGAATGGCTACACCTTC
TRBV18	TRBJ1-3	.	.	CASSGQFTSGNTIYF	TGTGCCAGCTCAGGACAGTTTACCTCTGGAAACACCATATATTTT
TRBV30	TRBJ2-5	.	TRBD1	CAWSPDRGYGMETQYF	TGTGCCTGGAGCCCGGACAGGGGGTATGGGATGGAGACCCAGTACTTC
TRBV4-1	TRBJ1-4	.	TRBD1	CASSQSPGQFNEKLFF	TGCGCCAGCAGCCAATCACCGGGACAGTTTAATGAAAAACTGTTTTTT
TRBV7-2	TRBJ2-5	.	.	CASSLVYRWETQYF	TGTGCCAGCAGCTTAGTGTACAGGTGGGAGACCCAGTACTTC
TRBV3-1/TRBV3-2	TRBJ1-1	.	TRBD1	CASSQVFAGTGGTEAFF	TGTGCCAGCAGCCAAGTGTTCGCCGGGACAGGGGGCACTGAAGCTTTCTTT
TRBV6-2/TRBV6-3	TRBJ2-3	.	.	CASSKGDTQYF	TGTGCCAGCAGTAAGGGGGATACGCAGTATTTT
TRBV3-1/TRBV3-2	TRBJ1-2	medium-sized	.	CASSQERVAGDGYTF	TGTGCCAGCAGCCAGGAGAGGGTCGCAGGGGATGGCTACACCTTC
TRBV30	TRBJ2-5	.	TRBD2	CAWSPKTSGGETQYF	TGTGCCTGGAGCCCCAAGACTAGCGGGGGGGAGACCCAGTACTTC
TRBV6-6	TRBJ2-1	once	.	CASRGSHEQFF	TGTGCCAGCCGGGGGAGCCATGAGCAGTTCTTC
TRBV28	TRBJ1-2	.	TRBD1	CASSWDRVNGYTF	TGTGCCAGCAGTTGGGACAGGGTAAATGGCTACACCTTC
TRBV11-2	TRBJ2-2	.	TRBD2	CASSAPGLAGVGELFF	TGTGCCAGCAGCGCCCCGGGACTAGCGGGGGTCGGGGAGCTGTTTTTT
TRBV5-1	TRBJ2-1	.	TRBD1	CASSLTGQGHNEQFF	TGCGCCAGCAGCCTTACGGGACAGGGCCACAATGAGCAGTTCTTC
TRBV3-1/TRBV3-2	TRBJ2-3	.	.	CASSPTGTSTDTQYF	TGTGCCAGCAGCCCGACAGGGACTAGCACAGATACGCAGTATTTT
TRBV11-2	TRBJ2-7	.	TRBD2	CASSFLPSGAGGLEQYF	TGTGCCAGCAGTTTTTTGCCCTCCGGAGCGGGGGGGCTCGAGCAGTACTTC
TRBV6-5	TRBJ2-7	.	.	CASSSKPQYF	TGTGCCAGCAGTTCTAAGCCGCAGTACTTC
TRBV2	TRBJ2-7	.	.	CASSDLGTKTYEQYF	TGTGCCAGCAGTGATTTGGGGACAAAGACCTACGAGCAGTACTTC
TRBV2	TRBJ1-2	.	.	CASSEGHQNYGYTF	TGTGCCAGCAGTGAAGGACACCAAAACTATGGCTACACCTTC